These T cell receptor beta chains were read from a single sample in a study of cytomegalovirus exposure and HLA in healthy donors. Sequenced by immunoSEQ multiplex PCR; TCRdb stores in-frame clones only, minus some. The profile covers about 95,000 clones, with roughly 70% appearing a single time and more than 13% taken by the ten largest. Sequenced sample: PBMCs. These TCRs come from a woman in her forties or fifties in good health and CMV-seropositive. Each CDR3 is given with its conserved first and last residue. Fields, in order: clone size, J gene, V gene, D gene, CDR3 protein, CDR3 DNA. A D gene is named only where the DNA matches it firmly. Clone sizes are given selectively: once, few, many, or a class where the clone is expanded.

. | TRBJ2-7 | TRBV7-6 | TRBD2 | CASSLTRREGYEQYF | TGTGCCAGCAGCTTAACAAGGCGGGAGGGCTACGAGCAGTACTTC
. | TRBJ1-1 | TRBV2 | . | CARRAGAEAFF | TGTGCCAGAAGGGCGGGGGCTGAAGCTTTCTTT
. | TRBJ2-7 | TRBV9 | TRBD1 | CASSVGTGGNYEQYF | TGTGCCAGCAGCGTAGGCACAGGGGGCAACTACGAGCAGTACTTC
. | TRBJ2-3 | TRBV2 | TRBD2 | CASGTSGRTDTQYF | TGTGCCAGCGGGACTAGCGGACGCACAGATACGCAGTATTTT
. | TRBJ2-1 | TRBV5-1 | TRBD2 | CASSLVAGTSGHNEQFF | TGCGCCAGCAGCTTGGTGGCGGGGACTAGCGGCCACAATGAGCAGTTCTTC
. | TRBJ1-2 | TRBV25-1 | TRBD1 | CPDIVDRELHYLYGYTF | TGTCCAGATATTGTAGACAGGGAACTACATTACCTTTATGGCTACACCTTC
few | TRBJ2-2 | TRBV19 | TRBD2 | CASSIEAGGVGLAGELFF | TGTGCCAGTAGTATAGAGGCGGGAGGGGTTGGACTGGCCGGGGAGCTGTTTTTT
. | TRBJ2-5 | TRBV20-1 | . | CSARYQETQYF | TGCAGTGCTAGATATCAAGAGACCCAGTACTTC
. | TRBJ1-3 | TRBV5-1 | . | CASAEGNTIYF | TGCGCCAGCGCTGAGGGAAACACCATATATTTT
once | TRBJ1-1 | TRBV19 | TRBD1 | CASSMYSGTDTEAFF | TGTGCCAGTAGTATGTATTCCGGGACAGACACTGAAGCTTTCTTT
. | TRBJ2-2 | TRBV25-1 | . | CTSLDPWESGELFF | TGTACCAGCCTCGATCCCTGGGAGTCCGGGGAGCTGTTTTTT
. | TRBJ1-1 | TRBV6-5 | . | CASSYSAQGPEAFF | TGTGCCAGCAGTTACTCGGCACAGGGACCTGAAGCTTTCTTT
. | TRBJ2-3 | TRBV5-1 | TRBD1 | CASSLAGTGGTDTQYF | TGCGCCAGCAGCTTGGCCGGGACAGGAGGCACAGATACGCAGTATTTT
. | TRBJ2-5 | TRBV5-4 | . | CASSQRYGETQYF | TGTGCCAGCAGCCAGAGGTACGGGGAGACCCAGTACTTC
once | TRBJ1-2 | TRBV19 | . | CASNLGQDFGYGYTF | TGTGCCAGTAACCTCGGGCAGGACTTTGGGTATGGCTACACCTTC
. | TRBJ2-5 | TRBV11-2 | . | CASSLQLGVTSSLETQYF | TGTGCCAGCAGTCTCCAGTTGGGAGTAACGAGTTCTTTGGAGACCCAGTACTTC